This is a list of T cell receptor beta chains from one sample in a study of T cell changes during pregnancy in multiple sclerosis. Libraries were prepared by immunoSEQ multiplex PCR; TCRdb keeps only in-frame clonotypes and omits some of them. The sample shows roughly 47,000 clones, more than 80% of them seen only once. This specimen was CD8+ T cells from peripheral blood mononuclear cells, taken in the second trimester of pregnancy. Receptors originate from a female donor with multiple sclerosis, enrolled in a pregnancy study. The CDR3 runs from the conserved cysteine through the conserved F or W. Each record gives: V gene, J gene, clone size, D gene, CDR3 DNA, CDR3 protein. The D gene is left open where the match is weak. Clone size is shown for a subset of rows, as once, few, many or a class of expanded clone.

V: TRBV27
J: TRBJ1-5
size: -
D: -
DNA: TGTGCCAGCAGGCGGGGGGCCGGCAATCAGCCCCAGCATTTT
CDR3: CASRRGAGNQPQHF

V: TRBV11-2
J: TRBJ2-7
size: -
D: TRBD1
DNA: TGTGCCAGCAGCTTAGGAGACAGGGACTACGAGCAGTACTTC
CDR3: CASSLGDRDYEQYF

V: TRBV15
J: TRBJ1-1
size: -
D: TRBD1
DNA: TGTGCCACCAGCGTCGGGACAGGGCGTAGGACTGAAGCTTTCTTT
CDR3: CATSVGTGRRTEAFF

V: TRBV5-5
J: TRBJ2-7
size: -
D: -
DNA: TGTGCCAGCAGCTTGGGTGGGGCATCCTACGAGCAGTACTTC
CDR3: CASSLGGASYEQYF

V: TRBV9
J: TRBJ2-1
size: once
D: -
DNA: TGTGCCAGCAGCGTAGGAACTACCGAGGCCTACAATGAGCAGTTCTTC
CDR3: CASSVGTTEAYNEQFF

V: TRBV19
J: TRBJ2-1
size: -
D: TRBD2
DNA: TGTGCCAGTAGTGATCCCCTCGCGGGAGTTTTGGATGAGCAGTTCTTC
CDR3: CASSDPLAGVLDEQFF

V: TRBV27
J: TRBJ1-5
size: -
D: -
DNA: TGTGCCAGCAGCCCATTCGGGAATCAGCCCCAGCATTTT
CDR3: CASSPFGNQPQHF

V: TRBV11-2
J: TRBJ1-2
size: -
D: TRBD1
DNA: TGTGCCAGCAGCCCGACCTCCGGGACAGGGTTAGGCTACACCTTC
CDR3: CASSPTSGTGLGYTF

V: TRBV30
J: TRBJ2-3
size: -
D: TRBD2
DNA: TGTGCCTGGAGGATACTAGCGGGGGCGGATACGCAGTATTTT
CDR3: CAWRILAGADTQYF

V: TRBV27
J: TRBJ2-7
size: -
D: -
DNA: TGTGCCAGCAGTTTATCGTCCCAGGGGTCGTTCCACGAGCAGTACTTC
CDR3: CASSLSSQGSFHEQYF

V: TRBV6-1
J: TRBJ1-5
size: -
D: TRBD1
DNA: TGTGCCAGCAGTGATAGGGGGCGACTCAATCAGCCCCAGCATTTT
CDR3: CASSDRGRLNQPQHF

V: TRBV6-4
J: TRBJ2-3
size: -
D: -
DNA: TGTGCCAGCAGTGACTCAGTTGGAGGCGCAGATACGCAGTATTTT
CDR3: CASSDSVGGADTQYF

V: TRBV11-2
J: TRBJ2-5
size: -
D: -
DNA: TGTGCCAGCAGCTTACAGCGGTGGCAAGAGACCCAGTACTTC
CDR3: CASSLQRWQETQYF

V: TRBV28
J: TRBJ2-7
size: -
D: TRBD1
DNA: TGTGCCAGCAGAGGGACAGTAGACTACGAGCAGTACTTC
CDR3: CASRGTVDYEQYF

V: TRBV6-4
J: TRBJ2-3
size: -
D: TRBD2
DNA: TGTGCCAGCAGTCCACTTAGCGGGGCGGAAGATACGCAGTATTTT
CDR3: CASSPLSGAEDTQYF

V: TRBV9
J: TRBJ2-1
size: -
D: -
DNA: TGTGCCAGCAGCGACTCAGGACAGACCTACAATGAGCAGTTCTTC
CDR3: CASSDSGQTYNEQFF

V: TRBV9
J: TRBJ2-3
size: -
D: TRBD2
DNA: TGTGCCAGCAGCGCCGGGACTAGCGGGAGTTCAGATACGCAGTATTTT
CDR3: CASSAGTSGSSDTQYF

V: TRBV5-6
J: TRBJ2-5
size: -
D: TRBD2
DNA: TGTGCCAGCAGCTTGGATCTGCGACTAGCGGTAAACCAAGAGACCCAGTACTTC
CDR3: CASSLDLRLAVNQETQYF

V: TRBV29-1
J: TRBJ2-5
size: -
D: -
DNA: TGCAGCGTTGAGGACTTCGAGACCCAGTACTTC
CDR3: CSVEDFETQYF

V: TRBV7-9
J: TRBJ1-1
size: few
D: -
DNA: TGTGCCAGCAGCTCCCCCCTAGGTAGCACTGAAGCTTTCTTT
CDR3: CASSSPLGSTEAFF

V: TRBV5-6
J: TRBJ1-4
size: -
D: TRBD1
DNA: TGTGCCAGCAGCCCCGGGACAGGGTTTGAAAAACTGTTTTTT
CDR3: CASSPGTGFEKLFF

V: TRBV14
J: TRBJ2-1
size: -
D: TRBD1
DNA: TGTGCCAGCAGCCAAGATTTCTGGGACAGGGGTAATGAGCAGTTCTTC
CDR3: CASSQDFWDRGNEQFF

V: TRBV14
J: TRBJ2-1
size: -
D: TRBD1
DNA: TGTGCCAGCAGCCAAGTGGACAGGGGGCATAATGAGCAGTTCTTC
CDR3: CASSQVDRGHNEQFF

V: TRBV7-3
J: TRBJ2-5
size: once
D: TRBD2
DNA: TGTGCCAGCAGCTCTAGCGGCCAAGAGACCCAGTACTTC
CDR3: CASSSSGQETQYF

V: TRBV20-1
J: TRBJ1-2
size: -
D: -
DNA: TGCAGTGCGGCGGCCGGCTATGGCTACACCTTC
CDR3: CSAAAGYGYTF

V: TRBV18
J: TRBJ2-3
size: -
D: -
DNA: TGTGCCAGCTCACCACCGTTCCGGGATACGCAGTATTTT
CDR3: CASSPPFRDTQYF

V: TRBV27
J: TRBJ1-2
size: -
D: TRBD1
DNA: TGTGCCAGCAGCTTCACAGGGGGCGGAAACTATGGCTACACCTTC
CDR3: CASSFTGGGNYGYTF

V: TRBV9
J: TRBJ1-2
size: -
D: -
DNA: TGTGCCAGCAGCGTAGCTCGTGACAGAGTCACTAACTATGGCTACACCTTC
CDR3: CASSVARDRVTNYGYTF

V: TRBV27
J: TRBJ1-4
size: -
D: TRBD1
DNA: TGTGCCAGCAGTCGGGGACAGGGAGTGGGAAAACTGTTTTTT
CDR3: CASSRGQGVGKLFF

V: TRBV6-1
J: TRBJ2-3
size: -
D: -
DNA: TGTGCCAGCAGTGTCTTCCCCCCTCGGGGTGGAGATACGCAGTATTTT
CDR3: CASSVFPPRGGDTQYF

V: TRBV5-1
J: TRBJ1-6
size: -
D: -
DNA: TGCGCCAGCAGCTCTAGCCCGGGGGTCGGTAATTCACCCCTCCACTTT
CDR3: CASSSSPGVGNSPLHF

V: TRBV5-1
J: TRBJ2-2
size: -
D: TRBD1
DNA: TGCGCCAGCAGCTTGGTACAGGGGGCGAACACCGGGGAGCTGTTTTTT
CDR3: CASSLVQGANTGELFF

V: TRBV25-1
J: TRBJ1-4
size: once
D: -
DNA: TGTGCCAGCAGCGCACCCCGGGACTTGGGAAGCTATAATGAAAAACTGTTTTTT
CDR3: CASSAPRDLGSYNEKLFF

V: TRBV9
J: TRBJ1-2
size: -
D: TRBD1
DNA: TGTGCCAGCAGCGCAGCCCGGACAGGGGTCGGTTATGGCTACACCTTC
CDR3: CASSAARTGVGYGYTF

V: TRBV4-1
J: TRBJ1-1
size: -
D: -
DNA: TGCGCCAGCAGCCAAGATCCAGGGGAGGGGAACACTGAAGCTTTCTTT
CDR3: CASSQDPGEGNTEAFF

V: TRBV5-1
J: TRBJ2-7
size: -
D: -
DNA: TGCGCCAGCAGCTTGGGTGGGGGAGGCTCCTACGAGCAGTACTTC
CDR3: CASSLGGGGSYEQYF

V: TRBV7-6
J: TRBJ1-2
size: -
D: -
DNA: TGTGCCAGCAGCTCCTTCTCCGACAGGACGGGCTACACCTTC
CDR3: CASSSFSDRTGYTF

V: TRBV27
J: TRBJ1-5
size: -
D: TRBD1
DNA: TGTGCCAGCAGTTTCACAGGGGCGTCCGTCGATCAGCCCCAGCATTTT
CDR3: CASSFTGASVDQPQHF

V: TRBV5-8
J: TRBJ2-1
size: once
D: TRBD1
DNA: TGTGCCAGCAGCCTGGGGACAGCGTCCTACAATGAGCAGTTCTTC
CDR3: CASSLGTASYNEQFF

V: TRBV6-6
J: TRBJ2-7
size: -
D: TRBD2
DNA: TGTGCCAGCAGCCTAGCGGAACCCTACGAGCAGTACTTC
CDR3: CASSLAEPYEQYF

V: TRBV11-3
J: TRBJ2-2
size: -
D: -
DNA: TGTGCCAGCAGCTCCGGGCGGGACGGTAGGGCCGGGGAGCTGTTTTTT
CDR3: CASSSGRDGRAGELFF

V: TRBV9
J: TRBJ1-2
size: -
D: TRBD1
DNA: TGTGCCAGCAGCCCCTGGGACAGGGACCATGGCTACACCTTC
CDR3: CASSPWDRDHGYTF

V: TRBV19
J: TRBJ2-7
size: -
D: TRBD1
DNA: TGTGCCAGTAGTATTGGGTCGGGGGACAGGGTTTACAACGAGCAGTACTTC
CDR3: CASSIGSGDRVYNEQYF